The 10 T cell receptor beta chains below all came from one sample that was sequenced in a study of blood T cell repertoires in COVID-19. The method was immunoSEQ multiplex PCR; TCRdb's version includes in-frame clones alone and lacks a portion of them. Here the sample spans roughly 570,000 clones, around 90% being singletons. The sample consisted of peripheral blood. All receptors derive from a woman between 45 and 60 years old with COVID-19, enrolled during active disease.

J is TRBJ2-5 and V is TRBV21-1; TRBD1, the table's D call, lacks a check against the DNA. TRBV21-1 is a pseudogene locus. The CDR3 is made up of 14 amino acids. CDR3 nucleotide sequence: TGTGCCAGCAGCAAAGGGGGACATTGGGAGACCCAGTACTTC. It encodes CASSKGGHWETQYF.

J is TRBJ2-1 and V is TRBV27, with TRBD2 identical over 9 bases. Germline V lookup: CDR1 MNHEY, CDR2 SMNVEV (reference sequence). CDR3 size: 15 residues. The junction had 5 bases not matched to a gene; V was cut back by 5 bases and J by 3 bases. CDR3 residues: CASSPRGGVYNEQFF. DNA of the CDR3: TGTGCCAGCAGTCCGCGGGGGGGCGTCTACAATGAGCAGTTCTTC.

V gene TRBV18 combines with J gene TRBJ2-7; D not resolved. The CDR3 has 14 amino acids. Germline V lookup: CDR1 KGHSH, CDR2 LQKENI. V gave up 5 bases and J gave up 0 bases, with 11 bases separating them. The DNA for the CDR3 is TGTGCCAGCTCAGCCAGGAAAAACTCCTACGAGCAGTACTTC. Its translation: CASSARKNSYEQYF.

V is TRBV5-1 and J is TRBJ1-1; D is unclear. From germline, CDR1 is SGHRS and CDR2 YFSETQ. This CDR3 is built from 14 residues. V lost 0 bases, J lost 1 base, and 7 bases lay in between. CDR3 region: CASSLVEANTEAFF. CDR3 DNA sequence: TGCGCCAGCAGCTTGGTGGAGGCGAACACTGAAGCTTTCTTT.

The chain joins TRBV6-6 to TRBJ2-1, with D possibly matching TRBD2 (7 bases). The germline gives CDR1 MNHNY, CDR2 SVGAGI (reference sequence). The CDR3 runs 13 residues. V was trimmed by 5 bases and J by 6 bases, leaving 11 bases between them. The DNA for the CDR3 is TGTGCCAGCAGTCCCGGGGGGCGCAATGAGCAGTTCTTC. Protein: CASSPGGRNEQFF.

This chain connects TRBV11-3 to TRBJ1-1; 7 bases match TRBD1. The CDR3 runs 14 residues. V dropped 2 bases and J dropped 4; count of bases not matched to a gene: 4. Germline CDR1 is SGHNT and CDR2 is YENEEA. CDR3 region: CASSLQGESTEAFF. The DNA for the CDR3 is TGTGCCAGCAGCTTACAGGGGGAGAGCACTGAAGCTTTCTTT. Combining the CDR3 with reference TRBV11-3 and TRBJ1-1 gives the whole variable domain EAGVVQSPRYKIIEKKQPVAFWCNPISGHNTLYWYLQNLGQGPELLIRYENEEAVDDSQLPKDRFSAERLKGVDSTLKIQPAELGDSAVYLCASSLQGESTEAFFGQGTRLTVV.

In its sample, this clone was seen a few times. CDR3 protein: CSAGFTGEAFF. CDR3 DNA: TGCAGTGCTGGCTTTACGGGTGAAGCTTTCTTT. This chain links TRBV20-1 with TRBJ1-1, with no clear D. The CDR3 consists of 11 residues. Germline V gene sequence: CDR1 DFQATT, CDR2 SNEGSKA (reference sequence). The germline V and J ends were trimmed by 5 bases and 7 bases, with 11 bases remaining between them.

The genes are TRBV3-1 (or the pseudogene TRBV3-2) and TRBJ2-2, with a tentative D call TRBD2 (7 bases). CDR1 is LGHDT, CDR2 YNNKEL, per germline (reference sequence). CDR3 size: 15 residues. Trimming pared 4 bases from V and 5 bases from J, leaving 14 bases between. For the CDR3, the DNA is TGTGCCAGCAGCCGAAACAGGGAGGGAACCGGGGAGCTGTTTTTT. It translates to CASSRNREGTGELFF.

V usage is TRBV28 and J usage is TRBJ2-1; 9 bases are shared with TRBD2. V was clipped by 3 bases and J by 8 bases; unmatched bases: 8. CDR1 is MDHEN and CDR2 is SYDVKM in the germline V gene. The CDR3 totals 15 residues. This CDR3 reads CASSLGLAGIDEQFF. CDR3 DNA sequence: TGTGCCAGCAGTTTGGGTCTAGCGGGGATCGATGAGCAGTTCTTC. The full variable domain, completed using reference TRBV28 and TRBJ2-1, is DVKVTQSSRYLVKRTGEKVFLECVQDMDHENMFWYRQDPGLGLRLIYFSYDVKMKEKGDIPEGYSVSREKKERFSLILESASTNQTSMYLCASSLGLAGIDEQFFGPGTRLTVL.

On this clone: The junction does not match germline at one end; this may be a read error. As DNA, the CDR3 is TGTGCCAGCAGCGCCGGGGGGTTTCCCGACTTC. It encodes CASSAGGFPDF. V and J are TRBV13 and TRBJ1-2, with D perhaps TRBD1 (5 bases). In germline, CDR1 is PRHDT, CDR2 FYEKMQ (reference sequence). This CDR3 spans 11 amino acids.